A selection of T cell receptor beta chains follows, all from one sample in a study of PD-1 blockade in mismatch repair-deficient tumors. Some clones are missing from TCRdb's copy, which holds only in-frame ones; the method was immunoSEQ multiplex PCR. The sample yields some 48,000 clones, around three quarters seen once. This sample comprised PBMCs, obtained before pembrolizumab treatment. These receptors originate from an adult with mismatch repair-deficient cancer. CDR3s include the opening cysteine and the closing phenylalanine or tryptophan. A D gene is named only where the DNA matches it firmly. Clone size is stated in some rows and not others, as once, few, many or a class when expanded.

D | size | J | V | CDR3 | DNA
TRBD1 | . | TRBJ1-1 | TRBV5-4 | CASSRGTGVMNTEAFF | TGTGCCAGCAGCCGTGGGACAGGGGTAATGAACACTGAAGCTTTCTTT
TRBD2 | . | TRBJ2-7 | TRBV10-1 | CASSSALAGVHEQYF | TGCGCCAGCAGTAGCGCCCTAGCGGGAGTTCACGAGCAGTACTTC
TRBD1 | . | TRBJ2-3 | TRBV14 | CASSLLDRDVLSQYF | TGTGCCAGCAGCCTCTTGGACAGGGATGTACTTTCGCAGTATTTT
TRBD2 | . | TRBJ2-3 | TRBV6-5 | CASSSNSGRATDTQYF | TGTGCCAGCAGTTCCAATAGCGGGAGGGCCACAGATACGCAGTATTTT
TRBD1 | . | TRBJ2-7 | TRBV6-6 | CASSEQGAAYEQYF | TGTGCCAGCAGCGAACAGGGGGCGGCCTACGAGCAGTACTTC
. | few | TRBJ1-4 | TRBV5-6 | CASSLPDRKLFF | TGTGCCAGCAGCCTCCCCGACCGGAAACTGTTTTTT
. | . | TRBJ2-7 | TRBV6-1 | CASSVGVIGEQYF | TGTGCCAGCAGTGTGGGGGTCATCGGCGAGCAGTACTTC
. | once | TRBJ2-2 | TRBV2 | CASRKNTGELFF | TGTGCCAGCAGGAAGAACACCGGGGAGCTGTTTTTT
. | . | TRBJ1-1 | TRBV11-3 | CASSLPPGALPEAFF | TGTGCCAGCAGCTTACCCCCAGGGGCCCTTCCTGAAGCTTTCTTT
. | once | TRBJ2-5 | TRBV11-2 | CASSPGLETQYF | TGTGCCAGCAGCCCCGGGCTAGAGACCCAGTACTTC
. | . | TRBJ1-2 | TRBV14 | CASSGLRASYTF | TGTGCCAGCAGCGGACTCAGGGCGAGCTACACCTTC
. | few | TRBJ2-3 | TRBV25-1 | CASRVAGTQYF | TGTGCCAGCAGGGTAGCAGGTACGCAGTATTTT
TRBD1 | . | TRBJ1-1 | TRBV7-2 | CASSGGTGGRSEAFF | TGTGCCAGCAGCGGGGGGACAGGGGGGAGGTCTGAAGCTTTCTTT
. | . | TRBJ2-1 | TRBV9 | CASSSGGGRQPYNEQFF | TGTGCCAGCAGCTCAGGGGGGGGGAGGCAACCTTACAATGAGCAGTTCTTC
. | . | TRBJ2-3 | TRBV5-4 | CASSPSGISTDTQYF | TGTGCCAGCAGCCCCAGCGGAATTAGCACAGATACGCAGTATTTT
. | once | TRBJ2-2 | TRBV5-1 | CASSTVGVTTGELFF | TGCGCCAGCAGCACCGTCGGGGTTACCACCGGGGAGCTGTTTTTT
. | once | TRBJ2-7 | TRBV18 | CASSPQTSYEQYF | TGTGCCAGCTCACCACAAACCTCCTACGAGCAGTACTTC
TRBD1 | . | TRBJ2-7 | TRBV7-8 | CASRAFGTGGGEQYF | TGTGCCAGCAGAGCTTTCGGGACAGGGGGCGGCGAGCAGTACTTC
TRBD1 | few | TRBJ2-7 | TRBV19 | CASSRDRVYEQYF | TGTGCCAGCTCCCGGGACAGGGTCTACGAGCAGTACTTC
. | . | TRBJ1-4 | TRBV4-2 | CASSQDSLDEKLFF | TGTGCCAGCAGCCAAGATAGCCTGGATGAAAAACTGTTTTTT
. | . | TRBJ2-2 | TRBV1 | CTSFRSHRAGLNTGELFF | TGCACCAGCTTTAGGTCGCACCGAGCGGGTCTGAACACCGGGGAGCTGTTTTTT
. | . | TRBJ2-7 | TRBV13 | CASSPPGIGNYEQYF | TGTGCCAGCAGCCCCCCGGGCATAGGAAACTACGAGCAGTACTTC
. | . | TRBJ2-3 | TRBV27 | CASKSRGASYNTDTQYF | TGTGCCAGCAAAAGCAGGGGGGCTTCCTATAACACAGATACGCAGTATTTT
. | . | TRBJ2-2 | TRBV9 | CASSLSVGELFF | TGTGCCAGCAGCCTTAGCGTCGGGGAGCTGTTTTTT
TRBD2 | . | TRBJ2-1 | TRBV7-8 | CASSPIAGGHVGEQFF | TGTGCCAGCAGCCCGATCGCGGGAGGCCACGTGGGTGAGCAGTTCTTC
. | . | TRBJ2-3 | TRBV29-1 | CSGGIATNTDTQYF | TGCAGCGGGGGGATAGCCACAAACACAGATACGCAGTATTTT
TRBD1 | . | TRBJ2-2 | TRBV11-3 | CASSLRQGYTGELFF | TGTGCCAGCAGCCTCCGACAGGGTTACACCGGGGAGCTGTTTTTT
. | . | TRBJ2-7 | TRBV28 | CASTPAGASGYEQYF | TGTGCCAGCACCCCAGCCGGGGCCAGTGGATACGAGCAGTACTTC
. | . | TRBJ2-1 | TRBV7-9 | CASSWDYNEQFF | TGTGCCAGCAGCTGGGACTACAATGAGCAGTTCTTC
. | . | TRBJ2-1 | TRBV5-4 | CASSPWSTGSSYNEQFF | TGTGCCAGCAGCCCATGGTCGACAGGCTCTTCCTACAATGAGCAGTTCTTC
TRBD2 | . | TRBJ2-2 | TRBV7-9 | CASSLRLAGGNRGPGELFF | TGTGCCAGCAGTCTCCGACTAGCGGGAGGTAACCGGGGCCCCGGGGAGCTGTTTTTT
. | . | TRBJ2-3 | TRBV28 | CASSLPYLADTQYF | TGTGCCAGCAGTTTACCCTATTTAGCAGATACGCAGTATTTT
TRBD2 | . | TRBJ2-1 | TRBV9 | CASSVSSGFYNEQFF | TGTGCCAGCAGCGTAAGTAGCGGGTTTTACAATGAGCAGTTCTTC
TRBD1 | . | TRBJ1-5 | TRBV7-3 | CASSSTGGRQPQHF | TGTGCCAGCAGCTCCACAGGGGGCCGTCAGCCCCAGCATTTT
TRBD1 | . | TRBJ2-1 | TRBV9 | CASSGGDRVYNEQFF | TGTGCCAGCAGTGGAGGGGACAGGGTCTACAATGAGCAGTTCTTC
. | . | TRBJ2-1 | TRBV7-2 | CASSLIRGAYNEQFF | TGTGCCAGCAGCTTAATTCGCGGAGCCTACAATGAGCAGTTCTTC
. | once | TRBJ2-1 | TRBV15 | CATSRVLLGNEQLF | TGTGCCACCAGCAGAGTCCTGCTAGGGAATGAGCAGCTCTTC
. | . | TRBJ1-1 | TRBV12-5 | CASGFVTEAFF | TGTGCTAGTGGTTTTGTCACTGAAGCTTTCTTT
TRBD2 | . | TRBJ2-7 | TRBV5-1 | CASSETSGNTYEQYF | TGCGCCAGCAGCGAAACTAGCGGGAATACCTACGAGCAGTACTTC
. | . | TRBJ2-5 | TRBV30 | CAWSVGGTSVGAQYF | TGTGCCTGGAGTGTAGGAGGGACGAGCGTCGGGGCCCAGTACTTC
TRBD2 | . | TRBJ2-7 | TRBV7-9 | CASSLLLAGGSYEQYF | TGTGCCAGCAGCTTACTACTAGCGGGAGGCTCCTACGAGCAGTACTTC
TRBD1 | . | TRBJ1-4 | TRBV19 | CASSTGQGRIPNEKLFF | TGTGCCAGTAGTACGGGACAGGGAAGGATCCCTAATGAAAAACTGTTTTTT
. | . | TRBJ2-1 | TRBV14 | CASSQGGRYGVQFF | TGTGCCAGCAGCCAAGGAGGGAGGTACGGGGTGCAGTTCTTC
. | . | TRBJ2-7 | TRBV29-1 | CSVVKESYEQYF | TGCAGCGTTGTTAAGGAATCCTACGAGCAGTACTTC
TRBD1 | . | TRBJ2-3 | TRBV11-1 | CASSRPRQGQAQYF | TGTGCCAGCAGCCGACCTCGACAGGGGCAAGCGCAGTATTTT
TRBD2 | few | TRBJ2-1 | TRBV12-5 | CASGSGGFGEQFF | TGTGCTAGTGGTTCGGGGGGTTTTGGTGAGCAGTTCTTC
. | once | TRBJ1-1 | TRBV7-2 | CASSLSRMNTEAFF | TGTGCCAGCAGCCTAAGCAGGATGAACACTGAAGCTTTCTTT
TRBD1 | . | TRBJ1-1 | TRBV18 | CASSQQGAEAFF | TGTGCCAGCTCACAACAGGGGGCTGAAGCTTTCTTT
TRBD2 | . | TRBJ2-7 | TRBV7-8 | CASSLEASGRYEQYF | TGTGCCAGCAGCTTAGAGGCTAGCGGGAGGTACGAGCAGTACTTC
TRBD1 | . | TRBJ1-1 | TRBV9 | CASSAQGAYTEAFF | TGTGCCAGCAGCGCTCAGGGGGCTTACACTGAAGCTTTCTTT
. | few | TRBJ1-2 | TRBV27 | CASSLKVQGHGYTF | TGTGCCAGCAGTTTAAAGGTGCAGGGCCATGGCTACACCTTC
TRBD2 | . | TRBJ2-1 | TRBV7-9 | CASSLDLAGGPGGNEQFF | TGTGCCAGCAGCTTAGATCTAGCGGGAGGGCCAGGGGGCAATGAGCAGTTCTTC